This entry describes one T cell receptor beta chain. The antigen is not known. A much more abundant neighbour one base away suggests this may be a read error. Time point: longitudinal time-point 1 (baseline). It was blood bank volunteers in Maryland, USA who made up the healthy controls. Libraries used 2 million unsorted PBMCs kept frozen in RNAlater. The sample comes from a study of neurological immune-mediated disorders. General study findings and limits: No expanded-clone CDR3 amino acid sequence recurred across subjects, suggesting private TCR-beta repertoires.

Synthesis of cDNA was accomplished via 5'RACE employing 10-nucleotide random UMIs. One entry per CDR3 protein results from TCRdb running MiXCR on the 5' RACE reads. The sample lists fewer than 55,000 distinct CDR3 sequences, about a tenth occurring once. The receptor's source is a middle-aged woman in good health. Source material: PBMCs.

The CDR3 is CASNQDRGSLHF. The CDR3 coding sequence is TGTGCCAGCAACCAAGATAGGGGATCCCTCCACTTT. V usage is TRBV14 and J usage is TRBJ1-6; D may be TRBD1 (5 bases). Germline CDR1 and CDR2: SGHDN and FVKESK. This CDR3 contains 12 residues.